Listed below are T cell receptor beta chains from one sample, sequenced in a study of shared clonotypes between healthy human individuals. The assay was immunoSEQ multiplex PCR, and TCRdb's table has in-frame clones only and misses some. The sample carries almost 700,000 clones, 92% recorded once. The material sequenced was naive CD8+ T cells sorted from blood. The receptors here all came from a man under 40 in good health. The CDR3 runs from the conserved cysteine through the conserved F or W. The D gene is left open where the match is weak. Where a row states a size, it is once, few, many or the class of an expanded clone; other rows omit it.

clone_size,d_call,v_call,j_call,cdr3_nt,cdr3_aa
NA,TRBD2,TRBV29-1,TRBJ2-1,TGCAGCGTCCAGGGTACCGTTGGACTAGCGGGAGATATGTATGAGCAGTTCTTC,CSVQGTVGLAGDMYEQFF
NA,NA,TRBV4-1,TRBJ2-7,TGCGCCAGCAGCCCACCGACGAATCCCTACGAGCAGTACTTC,CASSPPTNPYEQYF
NA,TRBD1,TRBV2,TRBJ1-2,TGTGCCAGCAGTACCCCCAGGGGGGACACCTTC,CASSTPRGDTF
NA,TRBD2,TRBV5-1,TRBJ2-1,TGCGCCAGCAGCCTACACCGTAGCGGGAGGGCCGGGTCTGAGCAGTTCTTC,CASSLHRSGRAGSEQFF
NA,TRBD2,TRBV7-3,TRBJ2-3,TGTGCCAGCAGCTTCGGACTAGCGGGAGTTGGAGATACGCAGTATTTT,CASSFGLAGVGDTQYF
NA,TRBD2,TRBV6-1,TRBJ2-1,TGTGCCAGCAGAATCGGGACTAGCGAATACAATGAGCAGTTCTTC,CASRIGTSEYNEQFF
NA,TRBD2,TRBV7-8,TRBJ2-1,TGTGCCAGCAGCCATCGGACTAGCGGCAATGAGCAGTTCTTC,CASSHRTSGNEQFF
NA,NA,TRBV25-1,TRBJ2-2,TGTGCCAGCAGTGTTCGAGCCGGGGAGCTGTTTTTT,CASSVRAGELFF
NA,NA,TRBV28,TRBJ1-2,TGTGCCAGCAGTCCGGAATGGGGGGGTGGCAGCTATGGCTACACCTTC,CASSPEWGGGSYGYTF
NA,NA,TRBV19,TRBJ2-7,TGTGCCAGTAGTATTAGGTGGTTGGATAGCGCCGGGGACAATGCCTACGAGCAGTACTTC,CASSIRWLDSAGDNAYEQYF
NA,NA,TRBV7-9,TRBJ1-3,TGTGCCAGCAGCTTAGAATCGGGGGGCTCGGAAGGAAACACCATATATTTT,CASSLESGGSEGNTIYF
NA,TRBD2,TRBV29-1,TRBJ2-5,TGCAGCGTCCGGACTAGCGGGAGGAATTGGGAGACCCAGTACTTC,CSVRTSGRNWETQYF
NA,NA,TRBV7-9,TRBJ2-5,TGTGCCAGCAGCCCGAAGCGCCGAGTCGGAGAGACCCAGTACTTC,CASSPKRRVGETQYF
NA,NA,TRBV7-7,TRBJ2-2,TGTGCTAGCAGCCCGTTTCCAGAGTCGAACACCGGGGAGCTGTTTTTT,CASSPFPESNTGELFF
NA,NA,TRBV9,TRBJ1-1,TGTGCCAGCAGCGTAGTCTCGGCGTCTGAAGCTTTCTTT,CASSVVSASEAFF
NA,NA,TRBV6-5,TRBJ1-2,TGTGCCAGCAGTTACGCAGGGAACTTCTATGGCTACACCTTC,CASSYAGNFYGYTF
NA,NA,TRBV5-6,TRBJ2-5,TGTGCCAGCAGCACCTTCCCAGAGACCCAGTACTTC,CASSTFPETQYF
once,NA,TRBV18,TRBJ1-3,TGTGCCAGCTCACCAGAAGATCCCTCTGGAAACACCATATATTTT,CASSPEDPSGNTIYF
NA,TRBD2,TRBV29-1,TRBJ2-1,TGCAGCCGCACCAGACTAGCGGGAGTGTTCTACAATGAGCAGTTCTTC,CSRTRLAGVFYNEQFF
NA,NA,TRBV29-1,TRBJ2-1,TGCAGCGTTGGGAACAATGAGCAGTTCTTC,CSVGNNEQFF
NA,NA,TRBV27,TRBJ2-1,TGTGCCAGCAGTTGGATCCCGGAGGGCCTCGGCAATGAGCAGTTCTTC,CASSWIPEGLGNEQFF
NA,NA,TRBV9,TRBJ1-4,TGTGCCAGCAGCGTAGTTGGAGGTAATGAAAAACTGTTTTTT,CASSVVGGNEKLFF
NA,TRBD2,TRBV29-1,TRBJ2-7,TGCAGCGTTGCGGGACTAGACTACGAGCAGTACTTC,CSVAGLDYEQYF
NA,NA,TRBV5-6,TRBJ2-5,TGTGCCAGCAGCTTGCGGAGGGAGACCCAGTACTTC,CASSLRRETQYF
NA,NA,TRBV6-1,TRBJ2-7,TGTGCCAGCAGCGGGGAGGGGGCAAATGAGCAGTACTTC,CASSGEGANEQYF
NA,NA,TRBV28,TRBJ1-5,TGTGCCAGCAGTTTTAGTGTGAATCAGCCCCAGCATTTT,CASSFSVNQPQHF
NA,NA,TRBV19,TRBJ2-7,TGTGCCAGTAGTAGCCCCGCGGGGGCCTCCTACGAGCAGTACTTC,CASSSPAGASYEQYF
NA,NA,TRBV7-9,TRBJ1-1,TGTGCCAGCAGCTCCTCCAGGGTTACCACTGAAGCTTTCTTT,CASSSSRVTTEAFF
NA,TRBD1,TRBV12-5,TRBJ2-5,TGTGCTAGTGGTTTGGGACAGGGGGCGGTCGGGGAGACCCAGTACTTC,CASGLGQGAVGETQYF
NA,TRBD1,TRBV4-1,TRBJ2-7,TGCGCCAGCAGCGACAACAGGGGACCCTACGAGCAGTACTTC,CASSDNRGPYEQYF
NA,NA,TRBV9,TRBJ2-1,TGTGCCAGCAGCGACGAGGGTATCCGGTACAATGAGCAGTTCTTC,CASSDEGIRYNEQFF
NA,NA,TRBV7-9,TRBJ2-1,TGTGCCAGCAGCCGATCTCTGCTCTACAATGAGCAGTTCTTC,CASSRSLLYNEQFF
NA,NA,TRBV19,TRBJ1-1,TGTGCCAGTAGTATGAGCGGTGGACTCATGAACACTGAAGCTTTCTTT,CASSMSGGLMNTEAFF
NA,NA,TRBV6-1,TRBJ1-5,TGTGCCAGCAGTGAAAGTCGAGGGGGCAATCAGCCCCAGCATTTT,CASSESRGGNQPQHF
NA,NA,TRBV19,TRBJ1-4,TGTGCCAGTAGTATTGAGGACCATGATGAAAAACTGTTTTTT,CASSIEDHDEKLFF
NA,NA,TRBV28,TRBJ1-4,TGTGCCAGCACCCCGGACAGCCTTAATGAAAAACTGTTTTTT,CASTPDSLNEKLFF
once,TRBD1,TRBV7-8,TRBJ2-7,TGTGCCAGCAGCTCTAGGGGGACAGAACTCGCTGAGCAGTACTTC,CASSSRGTELAEQYF
few,NA,TRBV27,TRBJ1-2,TGTGCCAGCAGTTTGACGGGATCCTATGGCTACACCTTC,CASSLTGSYGYTF
NA,TRBD1,TRBV7-9,TRBJ2-7,TGTGCCAGCAGCTATACGGGACAGGGCTACGAGCAGTACTTC,CASSYTGQGYEQYF
NA,NA,TRBV4-1,TRBJ1-1,TGCGCCAGCAGCCAAGTCTCTACAGGGCCCACTGAAGCTTTCTTT,CASSQVSTGPTEAFF
NA,TRBD1,TRBV29-1,TRBJ2-2,TGCAGCGTTGTGGGACAGGTTTTCCCCGGGGAGCTGTTTTTT,CSVVGQVFPGELFF
NA,TRBD1,TRBV7-2,TRBJ2-1,TGTGCCAGCAGCTTAGTGGGACAGGGGGCAGGCCTCTACAATGAGCAGTTCTTC,CASSLVGQGAGLYNEQFF
NA,NA,TRBV2,TRBJ2-7,TGTGCCAGCAGTGACTATCCAAGTGGTGTGCAGTACTTC,CASSDYPSGVQYF
NA,NA,TRBV15,TRBJ1-5,TGTGCCACCAGTCCAAACGGGGGGACCGCTCAGCCCCAGCATTTT,CATSPNGGTAQPQHF
NA,TRBD1,TRBV18,TRBJ1-5,TGTGCCAGCTCACTAAATCAGGGGGATCAGCCCCAGCATTTT,CASSLNQGDQPQHF
NA,NA,TRBV11-2,TRBJ2-7,TGTGCCAGCAGCTTAGGATGGATCTACGAGCAGTACTTC,CASSLGWIYEQYF
NA,TRBD2,TRBV2,TRBJ2-3,TGTGCCAGCGACGGGACTAGCGGGAGGGAGGGCACAGATACGCAGTATTTT,CASDGTSGREGTDTQYF
NA,NA,TRBV13,TRBJ1-1,TGTGCCAGCAGCCCAACCCCCAGGACACCATACAACACTGAAGCTTTCTTT,CASSPTPRTPYNTEAFF
NA,NA,TRBV7-9,TRBJ1-5,TGTGCCAGCACGACAGAGAATCAGCCCCAGCATTTT,CASTTENQPQHF